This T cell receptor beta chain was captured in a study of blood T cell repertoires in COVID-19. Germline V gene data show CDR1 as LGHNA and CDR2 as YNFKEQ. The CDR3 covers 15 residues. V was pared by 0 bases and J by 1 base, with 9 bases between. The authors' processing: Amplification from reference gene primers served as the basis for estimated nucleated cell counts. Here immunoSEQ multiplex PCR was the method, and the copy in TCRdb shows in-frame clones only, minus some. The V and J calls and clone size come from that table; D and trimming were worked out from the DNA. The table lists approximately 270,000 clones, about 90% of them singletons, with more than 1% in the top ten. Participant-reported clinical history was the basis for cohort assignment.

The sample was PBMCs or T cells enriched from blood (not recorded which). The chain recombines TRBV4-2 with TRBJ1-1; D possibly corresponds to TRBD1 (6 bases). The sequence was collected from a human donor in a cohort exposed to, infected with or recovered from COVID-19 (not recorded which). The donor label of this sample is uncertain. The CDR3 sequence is CASSQDRGWNTEAFF. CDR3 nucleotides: TGTGCCAGCAGCCAAGACAGGGGTTGGAACACTGAAGCTTTCTTT.